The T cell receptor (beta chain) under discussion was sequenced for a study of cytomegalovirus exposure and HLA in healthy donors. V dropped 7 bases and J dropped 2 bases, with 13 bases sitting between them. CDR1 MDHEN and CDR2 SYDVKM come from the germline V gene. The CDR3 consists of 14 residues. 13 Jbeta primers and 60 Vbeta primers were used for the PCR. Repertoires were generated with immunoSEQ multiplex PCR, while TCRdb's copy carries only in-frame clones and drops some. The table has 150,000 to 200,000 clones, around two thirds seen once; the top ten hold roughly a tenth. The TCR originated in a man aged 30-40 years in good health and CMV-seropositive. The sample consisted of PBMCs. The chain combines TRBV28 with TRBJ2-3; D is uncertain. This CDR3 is CASKVVLTTDTQYF. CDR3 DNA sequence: TGTGCCAGCAAAGTCGTACTAACCACAGATACGCAGTATTTT. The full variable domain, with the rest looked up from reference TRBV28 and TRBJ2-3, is DVKVTQSSRYLVKRTGEKVFLECVQDMDHENMFWYRQDPGLGLRLIYFSYDVKMKEKGDIPEGYSVSREKKERFSLILESASTNQTSMYLCASKVVLTTDTQYFGPGTRLTVL.